This T cell receptor beta chain stems from a study of chemoradiotherapy in HPV16-positive cancers. General study points: Only a couple of HPV16-positive patients supplied the functional HPV-specificity definition. Non-HPV-specific T cells did not expand in tumors during treatment, whereas candidate HPV-specific clones and E7-related motifs did.

CDR1 is SGHNT, CDR2 YENEEA, per germline. The CDR3 runs to 13 residues. Trimming left V 5 bases short and J 4 bases short, with 9 bases between. In regard to this clone: The antigen is not known.

Over chemoradiotherapy, repertoires were sampled more than once. Sequenced by immunoSEQ multiplex PCR; TCRdb stores in-frame clones only, minus some. This sample has 20,000 or so clones, with roughly 80% found just once. Source: blood, taken from a patient who underwent chemoradiotherapy. The chain has TRBV11-3 and TRBJ1-3; the D gene is possibly TRBD1 (6 bases). The TCR was taken from a human donor with HPV-associated anogenital cancer. DNA of the CDR3: TGTGCCAGCAGCACAGGGTCAGGAAACACCATATATTTT. The encoded protein is CASSTGSGNTIYF.